These T cell receptor beta chains were read from a single sample in a study of blood T cell repertoires in COVID-19. Method: immunoSEQ multiplex PCR; TCRdb's copy keeps in-frame clones and lacks some. The data hold roughly 200,000 clones, with about 86% observed a single time. The sequencing sample was made of peripheral blood. These receptors were obtained from a man aged 40-50 years with active or convalescent COVID-19. The CDR3 runs from the conserved cysteine through the conserved F or W. The D gene is left open where the match is weak. Clone size appears in some rows only: once, few, many, or a class for an expanded clone.

CDR3nt | CDR3aa | j_gene | v_gene | abundance | d_gene
TGTGCCAGCAGTCCCTATGGTGGCACTGAAGCTTTCTTT | CASSPYGGTEAFF | TRBJ1-1 | TRBV27 | NA | NA
TGTGCCAGCAGCACATCCTACGAGCAGTACTTC | CASSTSYEQYF | TRBJ2-7 | TRBV7-9 | few | NA
TGTGCCAGTAGTAGCCAGGGCCGCCGGAAGACCCAGTACTTC | CASSSQGRRKTQYF | TRBJ2-5 | TRBV19 | NA | NA
TGTGCCAGCAGCTCCTATGGAGCGGGGGATCCCTACGAGCAGTACTTC | CASSSYGAGDPYEQYF | TRBJ2-7 | TRBV5-5 | NA | TRBD2
TGTGCCAGCAGTTTATGGGGGAGGGGGGATCAGCCCCAGCATTTT | CASSLWGRGDQPQHF | TRBJ1-5 | TRBV27 | NA | NA
TGTGCCAGCAGCACCCAGGGGAACACTGAAGCTTTCTTT | CASSTQGNTEAFF | TRBJ1-1 | TRBV11-3 | NA | NA
TGTGCCAGCAGCTTAACAGGCTATGGCTACACCTTC | CASSLTGYGYTF | TRBJ1-2 | TRBV7-2 | NA | NA
TGTGCCAGCAGGTGGGACAGGGGGCGGCTTGATGGCTACACCTTC | CASRWDRGRLDGYTF | TRBJ1-2 | TRBV21-1 | NA | NA
TGTGCCAGCAGTTACTCGAAACGAGTAAACACAGATACGCAGTATTTT | CASSYSKRVNTDTQYF | TRBJ2-3 | TRBV6-5 | once | NA
TGTGCCACCAGTGGCAGGGAAGGATCTAGCAATCAGCCCCAGCATTTT | CATSGREGSSNQPQHF | TRBJ1-5 | TRBV24-1 | NA | NA
TGCGCCAGCAGTGATTCCGCAGGGAGGTATCAGCCCCAGCATTTT | CASSDSAGRYQPQHF | TRBJ1-5 | TRBV10-2 | NA | NA
TGTGCCAGTAGTATAGGTGGGCTCTCCTACGAGCAGTACTTC | CASSIGGLSYEQYF | TRBJ2-7 | TRBV19 | NA | NA
TGCGCCAGCAGCCGTCATCCAACCGGGACAGGGGGCTATCTCGGCATGAACACTGAAGCTTTCTTT | CASSRHPTGTGGYLGMNTEAFF | TRBJ1-1 | TRBV5-1 | NA | TRBD1
TGTGCCAGCAGTCGGACAAAAAACAGGGTGAACACTGAAGCTTTCTTT | CASSRTKNRVNTEAFF | TRBJ1-1 | TRBV2 | NA | NA
TGTGCCAGCAGCGTAGCCCCCTTGGACCCGGGACAGTCCTATGGCTACACCTTC | CASSVAPLDPGQSYGYTF | TRBJ1-2 | TRBV9 | NA | TRBD1
TGTGCCAGCAGCTTTGAATTCGGGACAGCGAGGAGAACCTACGAGCAGTACTTC | CASSFEFGTARRTYEQYF | TRBJ2-7 | TRBV5-8 | once | TRBD1